The next 25 T cell receptor beta chains were all read from a single sample in a study of blood T cells in healthy people across ages. Next came a second PCR, run for roughly 6 to 11 cycles, which used a sample-barcoded 5' primer along with a J-beta primer mix. TCRdb independently ran MiXCR on the 5' RACE reads; one entry per CDR3 protein. The sample lists over a million distinct CDR3 sequences, roughly 45% seen once, with roughly 7.9% in the top ten. The sequencing input was blood. Every receptor here comes from a woman aged 18-35 years in good health.

This clonotype turned up a few times. This CDR3 reads CASSPRPGLPSYNEQFF. DNA for the CDR3: TGTGCCAGCAGTCCAAGACCGGGACTCCCGTCGTACAATGAGCAGTTCTTC. The chain couples TRBV28 to TRBJ2-1; D might be TRBD2 (6 bases). The CDR3 runs 17 residues. Trimming removed 5 bases at V and 4 bases at J, with 21 bases between. CDR1 and CDR2 from the germline V gene are MDHEN and SYDVKM. Drawing the rest from reference TRBV28 and TRBJ2-1, the complete variable domain is DVKVTQSSRYLVKRTGEKVFLECVQDMDHENMFWYRQDPGLGLRLIYFSYDVKMKEKGDIPEGYSVSREKKERFSLILESASTNQTSMYLCASSPRPGLPSYNEQFFGPGTRLTVL.

V usage is TRBV6-5 and J usage is TRBJ2-3, with 7 bases identical to TRBD1. The junction had 8 bases not matched to a gene; V was cut back by 6 bases and J by 5 bases. Germline V lookup: CDR1 MNHEY, CDR2 SVGAGI. This CDR3 contains 14 residues. The CDR3 nucleotides are TGTGCCAGCAGCCGGGGACAGATCGTAGATACGCAGTATTTT. Protein sequence: CASSRGQIVDTQYF.

The chain recombines TRBV7-9 with TRBJ2-3; 9 bases are shared with TRBD2. Germline V gives CDR1 SEHNR, CDR2 FQNEAQ (reference sequence). V lost 5 bases and J lost 3; bases outside the gene matches: 12. This CDR3 is built from 17 residues. The CDR3 reads CASSGAGGLVLTDTQYF. The CDR3, as DNA: TGTGCCAGCAGCGGAGCGGGAGGTCTTGTTTTAACAGATACGCAGTATTTT. The full variable domain, rest sourced from reference TRBV7-9 and TRBJ2-3, is DTGVSQNPRHKITKRGQNVTFRCDPISEHNRLYWYRQTLGQGPEFLTYFQNEAQLEKSRLLSDRFSAERPKGSFSTLEIQRTEQGDSAMYLCASSGAGGLVLTDTQYFGPGTRLTVL.

This clonotype was detected a few times. This sequence joins TRBV10-2 and TRBJ1-5; D is uncertain. Germline V gives CDR1 WSHSY, CDR2 SAAADI. The CDR3 contains 13 residues. V was shortened by 4 bases and J by 7 bases, with 11 bases between the two germline ends. CDR3 nucleotides: TGCGCCAGCAGTGCCGCTTCGGGGCAGCCCCAGCATTTT. This translates into CASSAASGQPQHF.

CDR3 sequence reads: CASSQETSGSPYNEQFF. The CDR3 coding sequence is TGCGCCAGCAGCCAAGAGACTAGCGGGAGTCCATACAATGAGCAGTTCTTC. The chain has TRBV4-1 and TRBJ2-1; 12 bases match TRBD2. CDR3 size: 17 residues. Germline lookup yields CDR1 MGHRA and CDR2 YSYEKL. Trimming at V came to 0 bases and at J to 4 bases, leaving 4 bases not matched to a gene.

This clonotype was counted between two and nine times. This chain uses TRBV2 with TRBJ2-7; 9 bases match TRBD1. The length of the CDR3 is 14 residues. Looked up from germline, CDR1 is SNHLY and CDR2 is FYNNEI. V trimming: 5 bases; J trimming: 7 bases; junction bases outside the gene matches: 9. The CDR3 DNA is TGTGCCAGCAGTTCCGGGACAGGGTACAATGAGCAGTACTTC. It encodes CASSSGTGYNEQYF.

A note on this clonotype: At one of its ends the junction is not consistent with the germline gene, which may arise from a read error. The V gene is TRBV4-3, the J gene TRBJ2-1, with TRBD2 matching 12 bases. CDR1 is LGHNA and CDR2 is YSLEER in the germline V gene. The CDR3 runs to 20 residues. CDR3 nucleotides: TGCGCCAGCAGCCAAGCATCCACTAGCGGGGGGCCCCCCGCCTACAGTGAGCAGTTCTTC. Its protein product is CASSQASTSGGPPAYSEQFF.

The rearrangement uses TRBV3-1 and TRBJ2-5; D might be TRBD2 (6 bases). The J call may be in error: the DNA end matches TRBJ2-7 better. In germline, CDR1 is LGHDT, CDR2 YNNKEL (reference sequence). CDR3 size: 17 residues. In DNA form, the CDR3 reads TGTGCCAGCAGCCAAGAGGGCTGGGCGGGGTCCGGGATCGAGCAGTACTTC. Its protein product is CASSQEGWAGSGIEQYF.

This clonotype was picked up a small number of times. The chain links TRBV2 to TRBJ2-7; tentatively, D is TRBD2 (6 bases). With 3 bases removed from V and 3 bases from J, the gap between germline ends came to 12 bases. Germline V gives CDR1 SNHLY, CDR2 FYNNEI. This CDR3 comprises 14 residues. The CDR3 region has the DNA TGTGCCAGCAGTGAGGGGTTGGGGGGCTACGAGCAGTACTTC. Its translation is CASSEGLGGYEQYF.

This rearrangement joins TRBV27 to TRBJ2-1; D possibly corresponds to TRBD2 (6 bases). This CDR3 has 17 amino acids. Trimming left V 5 bases short and J 0 bases short, with 17 bases between. Per germline, CDR1 MNHEY and CDR2 SMNVEV (reference sequence). CDR3 nucleotide sequence: TGTGCCAGCAGTCCCAAGGCTAGCGACTACTCCTACAATGAGCAGTTCTTC. Its translation is CASSPKASDYSYNEQFF.

V gene TRBV25-1 combines with J gene TRBJ2-7; 8 nucleotides line up with TRBD2. J gave up 3 bases and V 5 bases, and 3 bases lay outside the gene matches. From germline, CDR1 is MGHDK and CDR2 SYGVNS. The CDR3 extends over 13 amino acids. The CDR3 spells CASSHTSGYEQYF. The CDR3, as DNA: TGTGCCAGCAGTCATACTAGCGGCTACGAGCAGTACTTC.

This clonotype turned up a few times. The chain joins TRBV6-5 to TRBJ1-1; D call uncertain. V lost 5 bases and J lost 7, with 17 bases in between. The CDR3 loop spans 14 amino acids. Germline CDR1 and CDR2: MNHEY and SVGAGI. The CDR3 DNA reads as TGTGCCAGCAGTCGCGGACCCGTGTGGGGTGAAGCTTTCTTT. This codes for CASSRGPVWGEAFF.

This clonotype showed up just a few times. The chain couples TRBV6-1 to TRBJ2-5; D is perhaps TRBD2 (5 bases). Trimming cost V 0 bases and J 5 bases, with 19 bases left between them. The germline gives CDR1 MNHNS, CDR2 SASEGT. The CDR3 is 17 residues long. The CDR3 reads CASSEARGQLVRETQYF. DNA of the CDR3: TGTGCCAGCAGTGAAGCGCGTGGGCAACTAGTCAGGGAGACCCAGTACTTC.

V usage is TRBV7-8 and J usage is TRBJ1-1; D is perhaps TRBD1 (5 bases). The CDR3 totals 15 residues. Germline V CDR1 and CDR2: SGHVS, FQNEAQ. V lost 3 bases to trimming and J lost 5 bases, with 16 bases between them. The CDR3 region has the DNA TGTGCCAGCAGCTTCCTCGGCCAGGGAGGGACTGAAGCTTTCTTT. Translated, it gives CASSFLGQGGTEAFF.

This clonotype was picked up a small number of times. The junction departs from the called germline gene at one end, perhaps through a read error. The rearrangement joins TRBV4-1 to TRBJ2-7; D is ambiguous. Germline V lookup: CDR1 MGHRA, CDR2 YSYEKL. This CDR3 has 15 residues. The CDR3 protein is CASGQGSYEAYEQYF. CDR3 coding DNA: TGCGCCAGCGGCCAAGGATCATATGAGGCTTACGAGCAGTACTTC.

This clonotype has more than one count but fewer than ten. V usage is TRBV5-1 and J usage is TRBJ1-2, with D perhaps matching TRBD1 (6 bases). Trimming took 4 bases from V and 7 from J, leaving 20 bases between them. The CDR3 has 15 residues. Germline V lookup: CDR1 SGHRS, CDR2 YFSETQ. The CDR3 DNA sequence: TGCGCCAGCAGCCGAGACGAAGGGGGACGGGGTGGCTACACCTTC. Translated, it gives CASSRDEGGRGGYTF. The full variable domain, its missing parts supplied by reference TRBV5-1 and TRBJ1-2, is KAGVTQTPRYLIKTRGQQVTLSCSPISGHRSVSWYQQTPGQGLQFLFEYFSETQRNKGNFPGRFSGRQFSNSRSEMNVSTLELGDSALYLCASSRDEGGRGGYTFGSGTRLTVV.

This clonotype turned up a few times. The chain links TRBV6-5 to TRBJ2-7; 7 positions match TRBD2. The CDR3 consists of 15 residues. CDR1 MNHEY and CDR2 SVGAGI come from the germline V gene. The V gene end was trimmed by 5 bases and the J gene end by 2 bases; junction bases not matched to a gene: 9. CDR3: CASSGREEPTYEQYF. CDR3 bases: TGTGCCAGCAGTGGTCGGGAGGAACCAACCTACGAGCAGTACTTC.

The V and J genes are TRBV3-1 and TRBJ1-1; 8 bases agree with TRBD1. The CDR3 sequence is 14 residues long. V lost 2 bases to trimming and J lost 6 bases; unmatched junction nucleotides: 5. The V gene's germline CDR1 is LGHDT and CDR2 YNNKEL (reference sequence). The CDR3, as DNA: TGTGCCAGCAGCCAACCCTCGGACAGGGCTGAAGCTTTCTTT. Residues: CASSQPSDRAEAFF.

The chain combines TRBV7-9 with TRBJ2-7; 8 positions match TRBD1. The CDR3 is 15 amino acids. V lost 5 bases and J lost 0; bases outside the gene matches: 6. From germline, CDR1 is SEHNR and CDR2 FQNEAQ (reference sequence). The CDR3 DNA reads TGTGCCAGCAGCGGCCGGGACAGGTCCTCCTACGAGCAGTACTTC. Amino acid sequence: CASSGRDRSSYEQYF.

The gene calls are TRBV6-5 and TRBJ1-2, with D tentatively TRBD1 (6 bases). Between the trimmed V and J ends, which lost 5 bases and 4 bases, there was a span of 14 bases. There are 14 residues in the CDR3. CDR1 and CDR2 from the germline V gene are MNHEY and SVGAGI. Here the CDR3 reads CASSDGGLSYGYTF. CDR3 in DNA: TGTGCCAGCAGTGATGGGGGGCTGAGCTATGGCTACACCTTC.

The gene calls are TRBV12-3 or TRBV12-4 and TRBJ2-4; tentatively, D is TRBD1 (6 bases). Gene TRBJ2-5 matches the end of the DNA better, so the J call may be wrong. CDR3 size: 15 residues. CDR3 bases: TGTGCCAGCAGTTTAGTGGGGGCGTTCGGAGAGACCCAGTACTTC. It specifies CASSLVGAFGETQYF.

This sequence joins TRBV6-1 and TRBJ1-1; no definite D call. This CDR3 has 11 residues. Looked up from germline, CDR1 is MNHNS and CDR2 is SASEGT. V gave up 7 bases and J gave up 4 bases, with 7 bases separating them. The CDR3 spells CASKILTEAFF. The DNA for the CDR3 is TGTGCCAGCAAAATACTCACTGAAGCTTTCTTT.

This clonotype was seen more than once but under ten times. The genes are TRBV7-2 and TRBJ1-5; D uncertain. V shed 5 bases and J shed 4 bases, with 12 bases lying between them. Germline CDR1 and CDR2: SGHTA and FQGNSA. The CDR3 runs 14 residues. The CDR3 here is CASSREPGNQPQHF. CDR3 coding DNA: TGTGCCAGCAGCCGCGAGCCAGGAAATCAGCCCCAGCATTTT.

The chain employs TRBV2 and TRBJ2-7; 10 bases map to TRBD1. The CDR3 has 15 amino acids. J gave up 7 bases and V 8 bases, and 14 bases lay outside the gene matches. Germline lookup yields CDR1 SNHLY and CDR2 FYNNEI. The CDR3 region has the DNA TGTGCCAGCCTTGTTTGGGACAGGGGCAGTAATGAGCAGTACTTC. Residues: CASLVWDRGSNEQYF.

The chain employs TRBV7-9 and TRBJ2-2; the D gene is possibly TRBD1 (5 bases). Germline V gene lookup returns CDR1 SEHNR and CDR2 FQNEAQ (reference sequence). V dropped 5 bases and J dropped 5 bases, with 15 bases sitting between them. The CDR3 is made up of 15 amino acids. CDR3 nucleotides: TGTGCCAGCAGCCCCCCACTTAAGGGGACCGGGGAGCTGTTTTTT. It is translated as CASSPPLKGTGELFF.